These 19 T cell receptor beta chains originate from one sample sequenced in a study of cytomegalovirus exposure and HLA in healthy donors. The PCR contained 60 Vbeta and 13 Jbeta primers. The protocol was immunoSEQ multiplex PCR, while the TCRdb copy is restricted to in-frame clones and leaves out a portion. The profile shows about 130,000 clones, around 80% of them singletons. The sequenced sample consisted of PBMCs. Receptor source: a man younger than 40 in good health.

The V and J genes are TRBV5-1 and TRBJ1-6, with D tentatively TRBD1 (6 bases). The CDR3 has 17 amino acids. The germline V and J ends were trimmed by 0 bases and 11 bases, with 21 bases remaining between them. CDR1 is SGHRS, CDR2 YFSETQ, per germline. CDR3 DNA: TGCGCCAGCAGCTTGGACCCCAGGGGTTCGGGCGACCCACCCCTCCACTTT. Translated, it gives CASSLDPRGSGDPPLHF.

This clone was observed a single time. The rearrangement links TRBV11-2 to TRBJ1-2, with TRBD1 identical over 7 bases. With 4 bases clipped from V and 4 bases from J, the junction kept 3 bases outside the gene matches. Germline V CDR1 and CDR2: SGHAT, FQNNGV. The CDR3 has 13 residues. For the CDR3, the DNA is TGTGCCAGCAGCTCAGACAGGGCCTATGGCTACACCTTC. The encoded protein is CASSSDRAYGYTF.

The rearrangement uses TRBV27 and TRBJ1-2; TRBD1 might be the D (5 bases). Trimming took off 6 bases at V and 5 bases at J, with 13 bases between the two ends. The CDR3 is made up of 13 amino acids. Per germline, CDR1 MNHEY and CDR2 SMNVEV (reference sequence). The CDR3 coding sequence is TGTGCCAGCAGCCCCCTTGGGGCGTATGGCTACACCTTC. Amino acid sequence: CASSPLGAYGYTF.

The CDR3 coding sequence is TGTGCCAGCAGTTACTCGAAGGAGGCCTATGGCTACACCTTC. It encodes CASSYSKEAYGYTF. This chain joins TRBV6-5 and TRBJ1-2, with D unclear. The V and J ends lost 0 bases and 4 bases respectively, with 9 bases between them. The CDR3 sequence is 14 residues long. Looked up from germline, CDR1 is MNHEY and CDR2 is SVGAGI.

The gene calls are TRBV2 and TRBJ1-5; the match to TRBD1 covers 8 bases. The germline V gene encodes CDR1 SNHLY and CDR2 FYNNEI. V shed 6 bases, J shed 5 bases, and the junction held 9 bases outside the gene matches. This CDR3 contains 15 residues. The CDR3 DNA reads as TGTGCCAGCAGAAGGGGACAGGAGGGATATCAGCCCCAGCATTTT. It is translated as CASRRGQEGYQPQHF.

About this clone itself: This could be a read error, since a much larger clone is one nucleotide away. The chain uses TRBV6-1 and TRBJ2-3; 7 nucleotides match TRBD2. This CDR3 contains 15 residues. V lost 1 base, J lost 1 base, and 2 bases stayed unmatched. Germline V lookup: CDR1 MNHNS, CDR2 SASEGT. CDR3 sequence: CASSEGRGGTDTQYF. The CDR3 DNA sequence: TGTGCCAGCAGTGAAGGTCGGGGGGGCACAGATACGCAGTATTTT.

The chain recombines TRBV18 with TRBJ1-1, with 9 bases lining up with TRBD1. CDR1 is KGHSH and CDR2 is LQKENI in the germline V gene. V trimming: 5 bases; J trimming: 0 bases; junction bases outside the gene matches: 7. CDR3 size: 16 residues. This chain's CDR3 is CASSKTGGGLNTEAFF. The CDR3, as DNA: TGTGCCAGCTCAAAAACAGGGGGCGGCCTGAACACTGAAGCTTTCTTT.

The V and J genes are TRBV30 and TRBJ2-1; D gene ambiguous. The CDR3 is 13 amino acids. From germline, CDR1 is GTSNPN and CDR2 SVGIG (reference sequence). V lost 0 bases, J lost 4 bases, and 7 bases lay in between. The chain's CDR3 is CAWSVLPYNEQFF. As DNA, the CDR3 is TGTGCCTGGAGTGTACTCCCTTACAATGAGCAGTTCTTC.

The chain has TRBV19 and TRBJ1-2; 8 bases agree with TRBD1. Looked up from germline, CDR1 is LNHDA and CDR2 is SQIVND (reference sequence). V lost 3 bases to trimming and J lost 6 bases; unmatched junction nucleotides: 9. The CDR3 length is 15 residues. This CDR3 is CASSMQTGGWDGYTF. The CDR3 DNA follows: TGTGCCAGTAGTATGCAAACAGGGGGTTGGGATGGCTACACCTTC.

The chain has TRBV28 and TRBJ2-7; 8 bases are shared with TRBD1. V shed 1 base, J shed 1 base, and the junction held 9 bases outside the gene matches. Germline-derived CDR1 and CDR2 are MDHEN and SYDVKM. The CDR3 is 17 residues long. The CDR3: CASSLSRDRSRSYEQYF. The CDR3, as DNA: TGTGCCAGCAGTTTATCGAGGGACAGGAGCCGTTCCTACGAGCAGTACTTC.

V usage is TRBV27 and J usage is TRBJ1-2, with 10 bases identical to TRBD1. Trimming removed 6 bases from V and 5 bases from J; junction bases left unmatched: 3. Germline CDR1 is MNHEY and CDR2 is SMNVEV (reference sequence). The CDR3 runs 13 residues. The CDR3 DNA reads as TGTGCCAGCAGAGGGACAGGGGCGTATGGCTACACCTTC. Protein sequence: CASRGTGAYGYTF.

The chain couples TRBV7-9 to TRBJ1-5; TRBD1 agrees at 9 bases. The V gene's germline CDR1 is SEHNR and CDR2 FQNEAQ (reference sequence). The CDR3 totals 15 residues. V trimming: 6 bases; J trimming: 4 bases; junction bases outside the gene matches: 7. The CDR3 protein is CASSYAGQGNQPQHF. The CDR3 coding sequence is TGTGCCAGCAGTTACGCTGGACAGGGGAATCAGCCCCAGCATTTT.

The CDR3 sequence is CASSQSPPRTGSYEQYF. CDR3 DNA sequence: TGCGCCAGCAGCCAATCCCCACCACGGACGGGATCCTACGAGCAGTACTTC. The chain carries TRBV4-1 and TRBJ2-7, with D possibly TRBD2 on 5 matching bases. Germline assignment: CDR1 MGHRA and CDR2 YSYEKL. The CDR3 has 17 residues. Trimming stripped 2 bases from V and 1 base from J, with 18 bases between.

This rearrangement joins TRBV18 to TRBJ1-4, with TRBD1 matching over 9 bases. Germline CDR1 and CDR2: KGHSH and LQKENI. The CDR3 covers 13 residues. Trimming took 6 bases from V and 8 from J; bases not matched to a gene: 4. The CDR3 region has the DNA TGTGCCAGCTCCCGGGACAGGGCCGAAAAACTGTTTTTT. Protein: CASSRDRAEKLFF.

V usage is TRBV10-1 and J usage is TRBJ1-1; the match to TRBD1 covers 8 bases. The CDR3 runs to 15 residues. Germline-derived CDR1 and CDR2 are WNHNN and SYGVQD (reference sequence). Losses at the gene ends were 7 bases for V and 4 bases for J; bases not matched to a gene: 11. CDR3: CASTRVNRGGTEAFF. The CDR3 DNA is TGCGCCAGCACCCGAGTCAACAGGGGGGGCACTGAAGCTTTCTTT.

Only one count was recorded for this clone. The V gene is TRBV28, the J gene TRBJ1-2; weak D call: TRBD1 (5 bases). Germline V gene sequence: CDR1 MDHEN, CDR2 SYDVKM. Trimming removed 2 bases at V and 4 bases at J, with 20 bases between. CDR3 length: 17 residues. As DNA, the CDR3 is TGTGCCAGCAGTTTACCCCCCTCCCAATGGAGGGGCTATGGCTACACCTTC. It is translated as CASSLPPSQWRGYGYTF.

The rearrangement links TRBV19 to TRBJ2-7; 8 bases match TRBD1. J lost 5 bases, V lost 6 bases, and 9 bases had no gene match. CDR3 length: 14 residues. The germline V gene encodes CDR1 LNHDA and CDR2 SQIVND (reference sequence). CDR3 DNA sequence: TGTGCCAGTAGCTTCGGGACAGGTGTTAACGAGCAGTACTTC. Translating it yields CASSFGTGVNEQYF. The full variable domain, with the rest looked up from reference TRBV19 and TRBJ2-7, is DGGITQSPKYLFRKEGQNVTLSCEQNLNHDAMYWYRQDPGQGLRLIYYSQIVNDFQKGDIAEGYSVSREKKESFPLTVTSAQKNPTAFYLCASSFGTGVNEQYFGPGTRLTVT.

This clone was detected once. CDR3 residues: CAILDGENTEAFF. CDR3 nucleotides: TGTGCCATTCTGGACGGGGAGAACACTGAAGCTTTCTTT. The V gene is TRBV28, the J gene TRBJ1-1; no clear D. The CDR3 covers 13 residues. The germline CDR1 and CDR2 sequences are MDHEN and SYDVKM. The V gene lost 10 bases and the J gene lost 1 base, with 13 bases spanning the gap. The variable domain in full, completed from reference TRBV28 and TRBJ1-1, reads DVKVTQSSRYLVKRTGEKVFLECVQDMDHENMFWYRQDPGLGLRLIYFSYDVKMKEKGDIPEGYSVSREKKERFSLILESASTNQTSMYLCAILDGENTEAFFGQGTRLTVV.

The chain has TRBV19 and TRBJ2-2; D ambiguous. From germline, CDR1 is LNHDA and CDR2 SQIVND (reference sequence). This CDR3 has 14 amino acids. V lost 8 bases and J lost 1, with 11 bases in between. In DNA form, the CDR3 reads TGTGCCAGTGGTAGGGCAGGGAACACCGGGGAGCTGTTTTTT. It codes for CASGRAGNTGELFF.